Below, 27 T cell receptor beta chains from the same sample are listed, as sequenced in a study of blood T cell repertoires in COVID-19. Method: immunoSEQ multiplex PCR; TCRdb's copy keeps in-frame clones and lacks some. The data show about 170,000 clones, with 70% to 90% seen just once and about 1.2% held by the top ten. The sequenced material came from peripheral blood. The origin of the receptors is a man in his 60s who had recovered from COVID-19.

The rearrangement uses TRBV6-1 and TRBJ2-3, with D tentatively TRBD1 (6 bases). Germline values: CDR1 MNHNS, CDR2 SASEGT. The CDR3 has 12 residues. V shed 4 bases and J shed 10 bases, with 12 bases lying between them. The CDR3 DNA follows: TGTGCCAGCAGTGTAACAGGGTCTGCGCAGTATTTT. Residues: CASSVTGSAQYF.

The chain uses TRBV12-3 or TRBV12-4 and TRBJ1-2, with D possibly being TRBD1 (6 bases). The CDR3 length is 13 residues. Trimming pared 6 bases from V and 4 bases from J, leaving 12 bases between. In DNA, the CDR3 is TGTGCCAGCAGCCAACAGGGCCTCTATGGCTACACCTTC. This encodes CASSQQGLYGYTF.

The rearrangement uses TRBV5-4 and TRBJ2-4; possibly TRBD2 for D (5 bases). The germline V and J ends were trimmed by 4 bases and 3 bases, with 17 bases remaining between them. Germline loops: CDR1 SGHNT, CDR2 YYREEE (reference sequence). This CDR3 contains 16 residues. CDR3 amino acids: CASSTPGSVGKNIQYF. Here the CDR3 DNA reads TGTGCCAGCAGCACCCCGGGGAGCGTCGGCAAAAACATTCAGTACTTC.

The chain is built from TRBV5-3 and TRBJ1-5; weak D call: TRBD1 (5 bases). TRBV5-3 is placed among ORFs of uncertain function. This CDR3 is built from 14 residues. Trimming shortened V by 0 bases and J by 7 bases, and 11 bases separated the two germline ends. The CDR3 bases are TGTGCCAGAAGCTTGGATACAGGTCCGCAGCCCCAGCATTTT. Translated, it gives CARSLDTGPQPQHF.

J is TRBJ1-2 and V is TRBV27; D gene uncertain. This CDR3 has 19 amino acids. Germline loops: CDR1 MNHEY, CDR2 SMNVEV (reference sequence). The V end was cut by 3 bases, the J end by 1 base, with 24 bases between. In nucleotides, the CDR3 is TGTGCCAGCAGTTTCCGTGGAGTCGGGAACCCTCTGGGTAACTATGGCTACACCTTC. Its translation is CASSFRGVGNPLGNYGYTF.

The chain employs TRBV7-2 and TRBJ2-3; 9 nucleotides line up with TRBD2. Germline V lookup: CDR1 SGHTA, CDR2 FQGNSA. V was clipped by 7 bases and J by 5 bases; unmatched bases: 13. The CDR3 is 16 amino acids. In nucleotides, the CDR3 is TGTGCCAGCACCCCCGGGGGGCGGGGGGGCGGAGATACGCAGTATTTT. It specifies CASTPGGRGGGDTQYF.

The V and J genes are TRBV27 and TRBJ1-1, with D possibly TRBD1 on 6 matching bases. This CDR3 is 15 amino acids long. CDR1 and CDR2 from the germline V gene are MNHEY and SMNVEV (reference sequence). The V gene lost 0 bases and the J gene lost 7 bases, with 15 bases spanning the gap. The CDR3 DNA reads as TGTGCCAGCAGTTTATCTGGGGACAACGCCCTTGAAGCTTTCTTT. Protein sequence: CASSLSGDNALEAFF.

V and J are TRBV24-1 and TRBJ1-6, with 7 bases that match TRBD1. This CDR3 has 18 amino acids. Trimming took 0 bases from V and 5 from J; bases not matched to a gene: 9. Germline V CDR1 and CDR2: KGHDR, SFDVKD. CDR3 region: CATSDLRDSLSDNSPLHF. CDR3 in DNA: TGTGCCACCAGTGATTTGCGGGACAGTCTTTCCGATAATTCACCCCTCCACTTT.

The chain is built from TRBV11-1 and TRBJ2-7, with a possible D match to TRBD2 (6 bases). With 5 bases removed from V and 3 bases from J, the gap between germline ends came to 20 bases. CDR1 is SGHAT, CDR2 FQDESV, per germline (reference sequence). The CDR3 is made up of 16 amino acids. The CDR3 protein is CASSPLLGGNVYEQYF. The CDR3 DNA follows: TGTGCCAGCAGCCCCTTACTGGGGGGAAACGTCTACGAGCAGTACTTC.

J is TRBJ1-1 and V is TRBV4-1, with a possible D match to TRBD1 (5 bases). CDR3 size: 13 residues. The germline V and J ends were trimmed by 5 bases and 4 bases, with 11 bases remaining between them. Germline V lookup: CDR1 MGHRA, CDR2 YSYEKL. The CDR3 nucleotides read TGCGCCAGCAGCGATTCGGGGGGCACTGAAGCTTTCTTT. Its translation: CASSDSGGTEAFF.

The rearrangement joins TRBV7-9 to TRBJ1-1; 7 bases fit TRBD1. From germline, CDR1 is SEHNR and CDR2 FQNEAQ (reference sequence). The CDR3 sequence is 16 residues long. Trimming cost V 1 base and J 7 bases; bases outside gene matches: 12. The CDR3 reads CASSLGWDSRFDEAFF. DNA for the CDR3: TGTGCCAGCAGCTTAGGGTGGGACAGCCGTTTCGATGAAGCTTTCTTT.

This chain joins TRBV5-1 and TRBJ2-7; possibly TRBD2 for D (6 bases). Trimming shortened V by 3 bases and J by 0 bases, and 7 bases separated the two germline ends. CDR3 length: 13 residues. CDR1 and CDR2 from the germline V gene are SGHRS and YFSETQ. CDR3 residues: CASSWGVSYEQYF. As DNA, the CDR3 is TGCGCCAGCAGCTGGGGGGTCTCCTACGAGCAGTACTTC. Supplemented by reference TRBV5-1 and TRBJ2-7, the full variable domain reads KAGVTQTPRYLIKTRGQQVTLSCSPISGHRSVSWYQQTPGQGLQFLFEYFSETQRNKGNFPGRFSGRQFSNSRSEMNVSTLELGDSALYLCASSWGVSYEQYFGPGTRLTVT.

The chain links TRBV2 to TRBJ1-6; no clear D. Germline V CDR1 and CDR2: SNHLY, FYNNEI. V shed 1 base and J shed 4 bases, with 8 bases lying between them. The CDR3 loop spans 15 amino acids. CDR3 loop: CASSEDVLYNSPLHF. The DNA for the CDR3 is TGTGCCAGCAGTGAAGATGTATTATATAATTCACCCCTCCACTTT.

The chain combines TRBV25-1 with TRBJ1-4; no reliable D call. V was pared by 1 base and J by 7 bases, with 13 bases between. This CDR3 is 15 amino acids long. Per germline, CDR1 MGHDK and CDR2 SYGVNS. CDR3 DNA sequence: TGTGCCAGCAGTGAATTGGGAGGAGGGAGTGAAAAACTGTTTTTT. Encoded protein: CASSELGGGSEKLFF.

This clone was counted once. The chain couples TRBV7-6 to TRBJ1-6, with D possibly being TRBD1 (6 bases). The germline V gene encodes CDR1 SGHVS and CDR2 FNYEAQ. The CDR3 sequence is 15 residues long. V was clipped by 5 bases and J by 7 bases, with 15 bases between them. CDR3 amino acids: CASSRTVTANSPLHF. Written as DNA, the CDR3 is TGTGCCAGCAGCAGGACAGTGACGGCAAATTCACCCCTCCACTTT.

Comments on this clone: The junction and the germline gene differ at one end; a read error may be behind it. V is TRBV15 and J is TRBJ1-5; 9 positions agree with TRBD1. Germline CDR1 and CDR2: LNHNV and YYDKDF (reference sequence). CDR3 length equals 20 residues. The CDR3 DNA reads as TGTGCCACCAGCGGAGAGAAGGGGAACAGGGGGCTTCTTAGCAATCAGCCCCAGCATTTT. Amino acid sequence: CATSGEKGNRGLLSNQPQHF.

The rearrangement uses TRBV3-1 (or the pseudogene TRBV3-2) and TRBJ1-2, with D possibly TRBD1 on 5 matching bases. The CDR3 is made up of 12 amino acids. V gave up 0 bases and J gave up 8 bases, with 7 bases separating them. Germline CDR1 reads LGHDT; CDR2 reads YNNKEL (reference sequence). CDR3 in amino acids: CASSQEQAGYTF. DNA of the CDR3: TGTGCCAGCAGCCAAGAACAGGCCGGCTACACCTTC.

The rearrangement joins TRBV5-4 to TRBJ2-5, with 7 positions matching TRBD2. Trimming took 0 bases from V and 5 from J; bases not matched to a gene: 10. CDR1 and CDR2 from the germline V gene are SGHNT and YYREEE (reference sequence). The CDR3 has 16 amino acids. The CDR3 DNA reads TGTGCCAGCAGCTTGGTGGCGGGGACTAATATGGAGACCCAGTACTTC. Protein: CASSLVAGTNMETQYF.

The V gene is TRBV3-1 (or the pseudogene TRBV3-2), the J gene TRBJ1-1; D possibly corresponds to TRBD1 (5 bases). Trimming took 2 bases from V and 8 from J, leaving 12 bases between them. Looked up from germline, CDR1 is LGHDT and CDR2 is YNNKEL (reference sequence). This CDR3 is built from 13 residues. The CDR3 sequence is CASSQIAGAEAFF. CDR3 nucleotide sequence: TGTGCCAGCAGCCAAATTGCTGGGGCCGAAGCTTTCTTT.

The chain joins TRBV14 to TRBJ2-7, with 10 bases lining up with TRBD1. V lost 3 bases, J lost 6 bases, and 8 bases stayed unmatched. CDR1 is SGHDN and CDR2 is FVKESK in the germline V gene. This CDR3 is built from 15 residues. This CDR3 reads CASSQNDRGLSEQYF. The CDR3 DNA sequence: TGTGCCAGCAGCCAGAACGACAGGGGGCTCAGCGAGCAGTACTTC.

The chain employs TRBV10-3 and TRBJ2-7; D is possibly TRBD1 (5 bases). The CDR3 extends over 13 amino acids. Per germline, CDR1 ENHRY and CDR2 SYGVKD. Trimming stripped 7 bases from V and 0 bases from J, with 10 bases between. Here the CDR3 DNA reads TGTGCCATCAAACCCGACAGCTCCTACGAGCAGTACTTC. It yields the protein CAIKPDSSYEQYF.

This chain connects TRBV3-1 (or the pseudogene TRBV3-2) to TRBJ1-2; 7 bases map to TRBD1. Germline lookup yields CDR1 LGHDT and CDR2 YNNKEL (reference sequence). The junction had 10 bases not matched to a gene; V was cut back by 3 bases and J by 0 bases. CDR3 length: 17 residues. Written as DNA, the CDR3 is TGTGCCAGCAGCCATCTCGTCTCGACAGGGACTAACTATGGCTACACCTTC. Translated, it gives CASSHLVSTGTNYGYTF.

The V and J genes are TRBV4-3 and TRBJ1-1, with D perhaps matching TRBD1 (5 bases). V was clipped by 2 bases and J by 4 bases, with 8 bases between them. In germline, CDR1 is LGHNA, CDR2 YSLEER. The CDR3 spans 13 residues. CDR3 DNA sequence: TGCGCCAGCAGCCAATCGGGGGGCACTGAAGCTTTCTTT. Amino acid sequence: CASSQSGGTEAFF.

The chain has TRBV15 and TRBJ2-1; 9 positions match TRBD1. Trimming cost V 5 bases and J 0 bases; bases outside gene matches: 5. Germline assignment: CDR1 LNHNV and CDR2 YYDKDF (reference sequence). The CDR3 contains 16 residues. The CDR3 DNA reads as TGTGCCACCAGCGGCGACAGGGGGAGCTCCTACAATGAGCAGTTCTTC. It encodes CATSGDRGSSYNEQFF.

The chain has TRBV27 and TRBJ2-7, with TRBD2 matching 7 bases. Germline-derived CDR1 and CDR2 are MNHEY and SMNVEV (reference sequence). Trimming took 8 bases from V and 2 from J; bases not matched to a gene: 0. This CDR3 spans 11 amino acids. DNA of the CDR3: TGTGCCAGCGGGACTACCTACGAGCAGTACTTC. Amino acids: CASGTTYEQYF.

This chain uses TRBV19 with TRBJ2-6; TRBD2 might be the D (5 bases). The CDR3 covers 16 residues. Per the germline V gene, CDR1 is LNHDA and CDR2 is SQIVND (reference sequence). V was pared by 4 bases and J by 0 bases, with 10 bases between. The DNA for the CDR3 is TGTGCCAGTAGTAGGAGGCCTAACTCTGGGGCCAACGTCCTGACTTTC. Translated, it gives CASSRRPNSGANVLTF. The whole variable domain, remainder taken from reference TRBV19 and TRBJ2-6, is DGGITQSPKYLFRKEGQNVTLSCEQNLNHDAMYWYRQDPGQGLRLIYYSQIVNDFQKGDIAEGYSVSREKKESFPLTVTSAQKNPTAFYLCASSRRPNSGANVLTFGAGSRLTVL.

This clone was detected only once. The V call is TRBV10-3, the J call TRBJ1-2; D gene ambiguous. V lost 2 bases and J 5 bases, leaving 9 bases between the germline ends. The CDR3 runs 13 residues. Germline CDR1 and CDR2: ENHRY and SYGVKD. This CDR3 reads CAISEGGDYGYTF. CDR3 DNA: TGTGCCATCAGTGAGGGCGGGGATTATGGCTACACCTTC.